Below, 30 T cell receptor beta chains from the same sample are listed, as sequenced in a study of T cell responses to AZD1222 COVID-19 vaccine. Sequencing used immunoSEQ multiplex PCR; TCRdb keeps in-frame clones, though not all of them. The sample includes some 110,000 clones, 92% seen only once; the top ten take roughly 1.5%. Sample: peripheral blood, taken 28 days after the second AZD1222 dose. These receptors were taken from an adult who received the AZD1222 COVID-19 vaccine.

As regards this clone: Germline is not matched at one junction end, which may reflect a read error. The rearrangement uses TRBV27 and TRBJ2-2; D is undetermined. Germline V lookup: CDR1 MNHEY, CDR2 SMNVEV (reference sequence). The CDR3 spans 13 residues. The CDR3 reads CASSSANTWELFF. CDR3 DNA sequence: TGTGCCAGCAGTTCGGCGAACACCTGGGAGCTGTTTTTT.

The rearrangement links TRBV18 to TRBJ1-5; TRBD1 aligns across 7 bases. The V gene's germline CDR1 is KGHSH and CDR2 LQKENI. The CDR3 loop spans 15 amino acids. V lost 6 bases, J lost 9 bases, and 14 bases stayed unmatched. The CDR3 spells CASSLDREAIWPQHF. DNA of the CDR3: TGTGCCAGCTCCCTTGACAGGGAGGCTATTTGGCCCCAGCATTTT.

This rearrangement joins TRBV5-4 to TRBJ2-1, with TRBD2 matching 11 bases. V lost 2 bases, J lost 0 bases, and 7 bases stayed unmatched. This CDR3 has 18 amino acids. The germline CDR1 and CDR2 sequences are SGHNT and YYREEE (reference sequence). The CDR3 here is CASSFGLAGGRSYNEQFF. Here the CDR3 DNA reads TGTGCCAGCAGCTTCGGTCTAGCGGGAGGACGCTCCTACAATGAGCAGTTCTTC. Full variable domain (rest looked up from reference TRBV5-4 and TRBJ2-1): ETGVTQSPTHLIKTRGQQVTLRCSSQSGHNTVSWYQQALGQGPQFIFQYYREEENGRGNFPPRFSGLQFPNYSSELNVNALELDDSALYLCASSFGLAGGRSYNEQFFGPGTRLTVL.

The rearrangement links TRBV3-1 (or the pseudogene TRBV3-2) to TRBJ2-3; 7 bases align to TRBD1. The V and J ends lost 4 bases and 0 bases, in that order; junction bases with no gene match: 4. CDR3 size: 15 residues. CDR1 is LGHDT and CDR2 is YNNKEL in the germline V gene (reference sequence). As DNA, the CDR3 is TGTGCCAGCAGCCCCCGGGACAGAAGCACAGATACGCAGTATTTT. Translation gives CASSPRDRSTDTQYF.

The chain uses TRBV9 and TRBJ2-2; TRBD2 matches 10 bases. The CDR3 has 16 residues. Trimming removed 0 bases from V and 5 bases from J; junction bases left unmatched: 4. Germline-derived CDR1 and CDR2 are SGDLS and YYNGEE. Written as DNA, the CDR3 is TGTGCCAGCAGCGTAGAGGTAGCGGGAGGAACCGGGGAGCTGTTTTTT. This encodes CASSVEVAGGTGELFF.

The chain has TRBV30 and TRBJ1-2; D possibly corresponds to TRBD1 (5 bases). V was shortened by 3 bases and J by 3 bases, with 14 bases between the two germline ends. CDR1 and CDR2 from the germline V gene are GTSNPN and SVGIG (reference sequence). The CDR3 has 14 residues. For the CDR3, the DNA is TGTGCCTGGAGCCAGGGCCCTCCCTACTATGGCTACACCTTC. Protein: CAWSQGPPYYGYTF.

The chain uses TRBV3-1 (or the pseudogene TRBV3-2) and TRBJ2-6; TRBD1 matches at 8 bases. Trimming cost V 1 base and J 0 bases; bases outside gene matches: 5. Germline V gives CDR1 LGHDT, CDR2 YNNKEL (reference sequence). This CDR3 is built from 18 residues. CDR3 DNA sequence: TGTGCCAGCAGCCAAGGCTCCAGGGGGCTCTCTGGGGCCAACGTCCTGACTTTC. This codes for CASSQGSRGLSGANVLTF.

The table lists this clone with a count of one. The V gene is TRBV7-3, the J gene TRBJ2-1; a weak D match, TRBD2 (5 bases). The CDR3 length is 12 residues. Germline V gives CDR1 SGHTA, CDR2 FQGTGA. V was pared by 2 bases and J by 10 bases, with 9 bases between. The CDR3 DNA follows: TGTGCCAGCAGCTTAGACTACCTAGAGCAGTTCTTC. Amino acids: CASSLDYLEQFF.

The J gene is TRBJ2-2, the V gene TRBV30; either TRBD1 or TRBD2 may fit D (6 bases each). V lost 1 base to trimming and J lost 5 bases, with 14 bases between them. Germline V CDR1 and CDR2: GTSNPN, SVGIG (reference sequence). This CDR3 is built from 15 residues. DNA for the CDR3: TGTGCCTGGAGTGGTAACGGAGGGGGGACCGGGGAGCTGTTTTTT. This gives the protein CAWSGNGGGTGELFF.

The CDR3 sequence: CASSQGFGGTEAFF. Written as DNA, the CDR3 is TGTGCCAGCAGCCAAGGTTTCGGGGGCACTGAAGCTTTCTTT. The V call is TRBV3-1 (or the pseudogene TRBV3-2), the J call TRBJ1-1, with a weak D call TRBD1 (5 bases). V gave up 1 base and J gave up 4 bases, with 10 bases separating them. The CDR3 totals 14 residues. Per germline, CDR1 LGHDT and CDR2 YNNKEL (reference sequence).

CDR3 bases: TGCAGCGTTGATGTTGGGGGATTCTACAATGAGCAGTTCTTC. Translated, it gives CSVDVGGFYNEQFF. This chain links TRBV29-1 with TRBJ2-1; the D call may be TRBD1 or TRBD2 (5 bases each). The CDR3 contains 14 residues. Germline CDR1 reads SQVTM; CDR2 reads ANQGSEA. Trimming stripped 3 bases from V and 3 bases from J, with 12 bases between.

This rearrangement joins TRBV15 to TRBJ2-3; D remains ambiguous. V was pared by 3 bases and J by 0 bases, with 13 bases between. The CDR3 contains 16 residues. The germline V gene has CDR1 LNHNV and CDR2 YYDKDF (reference sequence). Here the CDR3 DNA reads TGTGCCACCAGCAGGGATTTTGCCCCTAGCACAGATACGCAGTATTTT. Translation: CATSRDFAPSTDTQYF.

The chain combines TRBV28 with TRBJ2-2; 10 nucleotides agree with TRBD1. The CDR3 runs 16 residues. The germline gives CDR1 MDHEN, CDR2 SYDVKM. J lost 3 bases, V lost 6 bases, and 7 bases had no gene match. Here the CDR3 DNA reads TGTGCCAGCAGGCCGGGACAGGGGTTGTACACCGGGGAGCTGTTTTTT. Its protein product is CASRPGQGLYTGELFF.

J is TRBJ1-3 and V is TRBV5-6; perhaps TRBD1 as D (5 bases). The germline gives CDR1 SGHDT, CDR2 YYEEEE. CDR3 length equals 16 residues. V was shortened by 3 bases and J by 0 bases, with 13 bases between the two germline ends. CDR3 sequence: CASSYRQRVSGNTIYF. CDR3 coding DNA: TGTGCCAGCAGCTATAGACAGAGAGTCTCTGGAAACACCATATATTTT.

This sequence joins TRBV27 and TRBJ2-7; no clear D gene. V was clipped by 0 bases and J by 2 bases, with 8 bases between them. This CDR3 is 14 amino acids long. Germline CDR1 MNHEY, CDR2 SMNVEV (reference sequence). CDR3 residues: CASSLSYQTYEQYF. CDR3 in DNA: TGTGCCAGCAGTTTATCGTACCAAACCTACGAGCAGTACTTC.

This clone has a single count. This chain joins TRBV9 and TRBJ1-2, with 8 bases that match TRBD1. The CDR3 is made up of 14 amino acids. The V gene end was trimmed by 0 bases and the J gene end by 7 bases; junction bases not matched to a gene: 5. The germline V gene encodes CDR1 SGDLS and CDR2 YYNGEE. CDR3 region: CASSVGDRLGGYTF. The CDR3 DNA is TGTGCCAGCAGCGTAGGGGACAGGTTGGGTGGCTACACCTTC.

This clone was observed once. V is TRBV5-1 and J is TRBJ2-5; no clear D gene. Germline CDR1 and CDR2: SGHRS and YFSETQ. V dropped 4 bases and J dropped 5 bases, with 15 bases sitting between them. CDR3 size: 14 residues. The CDR3 region is CASSPDALAETQYF. CDR3 DNA: TGCGCCAGCAGCCCTGACGCTTTGGCGGAGACCCAGTACTTC.

This clone was picked up a small number of times. The chain combines TRBV7-3 with TRBJ2-2; 8 bases are a match to TRBD2. This CDR3 comprises 18 residues. The V and J ends lost 1 base and 2 bases, in that order; junction bases with no gene match: 9. Germline V gene lookup returns CDR1 SGHTA and CDR2 FQGTGA. CDR3 in DNA: TGTGCCAGCAGCTTAATTCCAGCGGGAGAGGGTAACACCGGGGAGCTGTTTTTT. Translation: CASSLIPAGEGNTGELFF.

The chain couples TRBV2 to TRBJ1-4, with unresolved D. The germline V gene has CDR1 SNHLY and CDR2 FYNNEI. The CDR3 extends over 13 amino acids. Trimming cost V 6 bases and J 6 bases, with 11 bases left between them. The CDR3 protein is CASSRTPDEKLFF. The CDR3 DNA reads TGTGCCAGCAGCCGTACGCCTGATGAAAAACTGTTTTTT.

V usage is TRBV9 and J usage is TRBJ2-7; D gene unclear. The germline gives CDR1 SGDLS, CDR2 YYNGEE. Trimming removed 0 bases at V and 3 bases at J, with 25 bases between. The CDR3 covers 19 residues. Here the CDR3 reads CASSVVGEEVFEVFYEQYF. As DNA, the CDR3 is TGTGCCAGCAGCGTAGTTGGGGAAGAGGTATTCGAGGTTTTCTACGAGCAGTACTTC.

The V and J genes are TRBV6-4 and TRBJ1-3, with D possibly TRBD1 on 5 matching bases. Deletions cut 7 bases from V and 0 bases from J, with 25 bases between. Germline lookup yields CDR1 MRHNA and CDR2 SNTAGT. The CDR3 consists of 19 residues. The CDR3, as DNA: TGTGCCAGCAAAACTTGGAATCCGGGACGCGAACTCTCTGGAAACACCATATATTTT. It yields the protein CASKTWNPGRELSGNTIYF.

The rearrangement joins TRBV7-8 to TRBJ1-2; D is undetermined. CDR3 length: 15 amino acids. V was cut by 3 bases and J by 0 bases, with 11 bases left in between. Germline values: CDR1 SGHVS, CDR2 FQNEAQ. The CDR3 spells CASSFLREANYGYTF. The CDR3 DNA reads TGTGCCAGCAGCTTCTTGAGGGAGGCTAACTATGGCTACACCTTC.

The chain uses TRBV27 and TRBJ2-7, with TRBD1 matching 9 bases. Losses at the gene ends were 7 bases for V and 3 bases for J; bases not matched to a gene: 10. This CDR3 contains 15 residues. The V gene's germline CDR1 is MNHEY and CDR2 SMNVEV (reference sequence). CDR3: CASISKQGAFYEQYF. The DNA of the CDR3 is TGTGCCAGCATCTCTAAACAGGGGGCTTTCTACGAGCAGTACTTC.

The rearrangement links TRBV28 to TRBJ1-2; D gene ambiguous. Germline V gives CDR1 MDHEN, CDR2 SYDVKM. V lost 9 bases and J lost 5, with 13 bases in between. There are 12 residues in the CDR3. CDR3 sequence: CASRVVEYGYTF. Here the CDR3 DNA reads TGTGCCAGTCGGGTGGTTGAATATGGCTACACCTTC.

DNA of the CDR3: TGTGCCAGCAGCGAACAGCGGGAGGGGGGTAGGGATGAGCAGTTCTTC. Encoded protein: CASSEQREGGRDEQFF. The V and J genes are TRBV9 and TRBJ2-1; TRBD2 matches 10 bases. After removal of 3 bases from V and 8 bases from J, the junction contained 11 bases not matched to a gene. Germline lookup yields CDR1 SGDLS and CDR2 YYNGEE. The CDR3 runs to 16 residues.

V usage is TRBV27 and J usage is TRBJ2-7; tentatively, D is TRBD1 (5 bases). CDR1 and CDR2 (germline): MNHEY, SMNVEV (reference sequence). This CDR3 is built from 14 residues. With 3 bases removed from V and 0 bases from J, the gap between germline ends came to 9 bases. The CDR3 region is CASSLTVFSYEQYF. CDR3 bases: TGTGCCAGCAGTTTGACAGTTTTCTCCTACGAGCAGTACTTC.

The table lists this clone with a count of one. The rearrangement uses TRBV2 and TRBJ2-7; D not resolved. The CDR3 length is 10 residues. The V and J ends lost 8 bases and 5 bases respectively, with 7 bases between them. Germline assignment: CDR1 SNHLY and CDR2 FYNNEI. The CDR3 protein is CASSFDEQYF. Written as DNA, the CDR3 is TGTGCCAGCTCTTTCGACGAGCAGTACTTC. The full variable domain, in which reference TRBV2 and TRBJ2-7 provide the parts outside the CDR3, is EPEVTQTPSHQVTQMGQEVILRCVPISNHLYFYWYRQILGQKVEFLVSFYNNEISEKSEIFDDQFSVERPDGSNFTLKIRSTKLEDSAMYFCASSFDEQYFGPGTRLTVT.

This chain links TRBV5-4 with TRBJ1-2, with a possible D match to TRBD1 (6 bases). CDR1 and CDR2 (germline): SGHNT, YYREEE (reference sequence). The CDR3 sequence is 15 residues long. V was clipped by 4 bases and J by 4 bases, with 17 bases between them. Here the CDR3 reads CASSPQVGTTYGYTF. In DNA, the CDR3 is TGTGCCAGCAGCCCTCAAGTTGGGACAACCTATGGCTACACCTTC.

The gene calls are TRBV21-1 and TRBJ2-7; the D call TRBD1 from the table was never checked on the DNA. TRBV21-1 is a recognized pseudogene. The CDR3 is made up of 13 amino acids. CDR3 bases: TGTGCCAGCAGCAAAATCCGGCAGGGCGGGCAGTACTTC. This gives the protein CASSKIRQGGQYF.

The chain has TRBV7-3 and TRBJ2-1, with 11 bases matching TRBD2. This CDR3 region has 16 residues. Germline-derived CDR1 and CDR2 are SGHTA and FQGTGA. The junction had 10 bases not matched to a gene; V was cut back by 5 bases and J by 7 bases. For the CDR3, the DNA is TGTGCCAGCAGCCCCTCACTAGCGGGAGATTGGAATGAGCAGTTCTTC. Its translation is CASSPSLAGDWNEQFF.